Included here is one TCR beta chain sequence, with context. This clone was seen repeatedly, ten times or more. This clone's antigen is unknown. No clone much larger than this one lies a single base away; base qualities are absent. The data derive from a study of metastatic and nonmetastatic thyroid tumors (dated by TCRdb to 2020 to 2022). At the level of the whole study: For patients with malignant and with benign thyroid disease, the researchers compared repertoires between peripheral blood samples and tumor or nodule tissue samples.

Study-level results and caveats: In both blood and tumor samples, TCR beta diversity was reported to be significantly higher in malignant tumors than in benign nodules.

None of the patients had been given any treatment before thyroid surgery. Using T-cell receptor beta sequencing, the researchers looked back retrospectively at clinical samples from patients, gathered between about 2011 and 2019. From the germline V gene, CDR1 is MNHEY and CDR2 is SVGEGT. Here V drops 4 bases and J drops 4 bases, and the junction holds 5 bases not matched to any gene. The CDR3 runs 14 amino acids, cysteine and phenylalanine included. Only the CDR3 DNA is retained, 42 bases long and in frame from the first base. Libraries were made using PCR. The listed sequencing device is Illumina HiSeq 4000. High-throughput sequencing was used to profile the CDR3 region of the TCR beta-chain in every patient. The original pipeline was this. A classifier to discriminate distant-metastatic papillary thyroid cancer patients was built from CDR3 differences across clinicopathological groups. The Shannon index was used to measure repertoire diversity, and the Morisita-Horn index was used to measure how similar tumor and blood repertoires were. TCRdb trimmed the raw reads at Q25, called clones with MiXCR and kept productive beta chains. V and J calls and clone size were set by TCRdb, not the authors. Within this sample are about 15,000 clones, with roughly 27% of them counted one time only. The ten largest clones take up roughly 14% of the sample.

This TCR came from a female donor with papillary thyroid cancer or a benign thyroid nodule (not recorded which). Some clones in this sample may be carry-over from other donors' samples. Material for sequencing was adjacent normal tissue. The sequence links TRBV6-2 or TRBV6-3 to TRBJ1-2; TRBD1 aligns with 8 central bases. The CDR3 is CASSFWTGLYGYTF. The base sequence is TGTGCCAGCAGTTTTTGGACAGGGCTCTATGGCTACACCTTC.